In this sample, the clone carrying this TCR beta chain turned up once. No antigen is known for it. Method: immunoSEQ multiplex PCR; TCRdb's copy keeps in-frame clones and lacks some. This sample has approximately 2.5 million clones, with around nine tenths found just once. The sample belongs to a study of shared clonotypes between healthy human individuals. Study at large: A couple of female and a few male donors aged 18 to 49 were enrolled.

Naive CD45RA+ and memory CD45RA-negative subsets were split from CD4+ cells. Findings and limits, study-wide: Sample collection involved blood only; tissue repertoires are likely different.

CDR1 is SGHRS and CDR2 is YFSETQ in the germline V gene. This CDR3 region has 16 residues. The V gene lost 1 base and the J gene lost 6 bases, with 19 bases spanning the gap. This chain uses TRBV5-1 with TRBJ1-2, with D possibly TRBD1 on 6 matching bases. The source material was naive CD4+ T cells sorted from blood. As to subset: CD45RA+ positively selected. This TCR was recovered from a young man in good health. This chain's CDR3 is CASSLTPSGTFDGYTF. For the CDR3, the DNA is TGCGCCAGCAGCTTGACACCTTCCGGGACATTTGATGGCTACACCTTC.